This T cell receptor beta chain was recorded in a study of blood T cell repertoires in COVID-19. Looking at the study overall: The analysed material was cDNA or gDNA that came from T cells, B-cell-depleted T cells, or PBMCs.

Seattle-derived patients entered the study during active infection and were followed longitudinally. Profiled with immunoSEQ multiplex PCR; TCRdb holds only in-frame clones, not every one. This table has approximately 60,000 clones, around 73% appearing once. The germline gives CDR1 LGHDT, CDR2 YNNKEL (reference sequence). The V end was cut by 3 bases, the J end by 11 bases, with 20 bases between. This CDR3 contains 15 residues. Sample: peripheral blood. This sequence was found in a man in his 60s with COVID-19, enrolled during active disease. The V call is TRBV3-1 (or the pseudogene TRBV3-2), the J call TRBJ2-1, with D tentatively TRBD2 (6 bases). The CDR3 spells CASSHRDSRSIQQFF. DNA for the CDR3: TGTGCCAGCAGCCACCGGGACTCCCGGAGTATACAGCAGTTCTTC.